These T cell receptor beta chains were read from a single sample in a study of shared clonotypes between healthy human individuals. Profiling relied on immunoSEQ multiplex PCR, and the TCRdb table lists in-frame clones only, not all of them. The sample consists of roughly 1,000,000 clones, approximately 80% of them appearing once. The sample consisted of memory CD4+ T cells from PBMCs. The receptors were sampled from a man aged 18 to 29 in good health. Some clones in this sample may be carry-over from other donors' samples. Both conserved end residues are part of each CDR3. Fields, in order: clone size, V gene, J gene, D gene, CDR3 protein, CDR3 DNA. D genes are given only for firm matches. Expanded clones get a size class; other rows say once, few or many, or leave the size out.

clone size: NA
V gene: TRBV9
J gene: TRBJ1-3
D gene: NA
CDR3 protein: CASSVDIGSGNTIYF
CDR3 DNA: TGTGCCAGCAGCGTAGACATCGGCTCTGGAAACACCATATATTTT

clone size: NA
V gene: TRBV4-1
J gene: TRBJ1-4
D gene: NA
CDR3 protein: CASSQDPGSTNEKLFF
CDR3 DNA: TGCGCCAGCAGCCAAGATCCAGGGTCGACTAATGAAAAACTGTTTTTT

clone size: NA
V gene: TRBV28
J gene: TRBJ2-1
D gene: NA
CDR3 protein: CASSSEWGEQFF
CDR3 DNA: TGTGCCAGCAGTTCTGAGTGGGGTGAGCAGTTCTTC

clone size: NA
V gene: TRBV6-6
J gene: TRBJ1-3
D gene: NA
CDR3 protein: CASILDGLSGNTIYF
CDR3 DNA: TGTGCCAGCATCCTGGACGGGCTCTCTGGAAACACCATATATTTT

clone size: NA
V gene: TRBV7-9
J gene: TRBJ1-4
D gene: NA
CDR3 protein: CASSLQMGGNEKLFF
CDR3 DNA: TGTGCCAGCAGCTTACAGATGGGGGGTAATGAAAAACTGTTTTTT

clone size: NA
V gene: TRBV5-6
J gene: TRBJ1-2
D gene: TRBD1
CDR3 protein: CASSGQGRKGYTF
CDR3 DNA: TGTGCCAGTTCGGGACAGGGAAGAAAAGGCTACACCTTC

clone size: few
V gene: TRBV9
J gene: TRBJ2-6
D gene: NA
CDR3 protein: CASSVEQGRSGANVLTF
CDR3 DNA: TGTGCCAGCAGCGTAGAACAGGGCCGCTCTGGGGCCAACGTCCTGACTTTC

clone size: NA
V gene: TRBV7-3
J gene: TRBJ2-1
D gene: TRBD2
CDR3 protein: CASSRAGGPYNEQFF
CDR3 DNA: TGTGCCAGCAGCCGAGCGGGAGGCCCTTACAATGAGCAGTTCTTC

clone size: NA
V gene: TRBV5-1
J gene: TRBJ2-1
D gene: TRBD2
CDR3 protein: CASSLTSGSDEQFF
CDR3 DNA: TGCGCCAGCAGCTTGACTAGCGGGAGTGATGAGCAGTTCTTC

clone size: once
V gene: TRBV2
J gene: TRBJ2-5
D gene: TRBD1
CDR3 protein: CASSPGGETQYF
CDR3 DNA: TGTGCCAGCAGTCCAGGGGGTGAGACCCAGTACTTC

clone size: once
V gene: TRBV5-1
J gene: TRBJ2-7
D gene: TRBD2
CDR3 protein: CASSDLAGAGEQYF
CDR3 DNA: TGCGCCAGCAGTGATCTAGCGGGAGCGGGTGAGCAGTACTTC

clone size: NA
V gene: TRBV9
J gene: TRBJ2-7
D gene: TRBD2
CDR3 protein: CASSAGLAGNYEQYF
CDR3 DNA: TGTGCCAGCAGCGCCGGGCTAGCGGGTAACTACGAGCAGTACTTC

clone size: NA
V gene: TRBV4-3
J gene: TRBJ1-5
D gene: NA
CDR3 protein: CASSQDYRGGNQPQHF
CDR3 DNA: TGCGCCAGCAGCCAAGATTACCGGGGGGGCAATCAGCCCCAGCATTTT

clone size: NA
V gene: TRBV15
J gene: TRBJ2-1
D gene: NA
CDR3 protein: CATTQFGPGRKTNEQFF
CDR3 DNA: TGTGCCACCACCCAGTTTGGCCCGGGCCGAAAAACCAATGAGCAGTTCTTC

clone size: NA
V gene: TRBV4-1
J gene: TRBJ2-5
D gene: NA
CDR3 protein: CASSQGWGQETQYF
CDR3 DNA: TGCGCCAGCAGCCAAGGGTGGGGCCAAGAGACCCAGTACTTC

clone size: NA
V gene: TRBV15
J gene: TRBJ2-7
D gene: NA
CDR3 protein: CATSRETGRVGEQYF
CDR3 DNA: TGTGCCACCAGCAGAGAGACAGGGAGGGTAGGGGAGCAGTACTTC

clone size: NA
V gene: TRBV29-1
J gene: TRBJ2-1
D gene: NA
CDR3 protein: CSVELAVPYNEQFF
CDR3 DNA: TGCAGCGTTGAGTTGGCAGTCCCTTACAATGAGCAGTTCTTC

clone size: NA
V gene: TRBV5-6
J gene: TRBJ1-2
D gene: NA
CDR3 protein: CASSADGIEGYTF
CDR3 DNA: TGTGCCAGCAGCGCCGACGGGATAGAAGGCTACACCTTC

clone size: NA
V gene: TRBV10-3
J gene: TRBJ2-7
D gene: TRBD1
CDR3 protein: CAITGQGGSEQYF
CDR3 DNA: TGTGCCATCACGGGACAGGGGGGGAGCGAGCAGTACTTC

clone size: once
V gene: TRBV10-3
J gene: TRBJ2-3
D gene: TRBD2
CDR3 protein: CAISLETGTSGSTDTQYF
CDR3 DNA: TGTGCCATCAGCTTAGAGACCGGGACTAGCGGTAGCACAGATACGCAGTATTTT